Sequencing of this T cell receptor beta chain was carried out in a study of vaccination and CD4 T cells after COVID-19. Study-wide background: Nasal swab PCR detected SARS-CoV-2 in convalescent patients; nine had mild disease, one severe.

Documented treatment: roughly nine-day PBMC culture with coronavirus spike peptide pools or control peptides (ViraFEST assay). CD4+ T cells that had been cultured provided DNA sequenced with the Oncomine TCR Beta short-read assay. TCRdb processed the PCR reads anew with MiXCR; each CDR3 protein has one entry. The table records about 10,000 distinct CDR3 sequences, approximately 60% of them present only once. Turning to this clonotype: The antigen remains unidentified.

The J segment lost 6 bases and the V segment lost 6 bases, leaving 7 bases of the junction unmatched. The germline CDR1 and CDR2 sequences are LNHDA and SQIVND (reference sequence). The CDR3 runs to 13 residues. This clonotype was obtained from a human donor who had recovered from COVID-19. Sequenced material: CD4+ T cells from blood, cultured in vitro. J is TRBJ2-7 and V is TRBV19, with 8 bases lining up with TRBD1. Here the CDR3 DNA reads TGTGCCAGTAGCGAGCAGGGGGCCGGCGAGCAGTACTTC. Protein product: CASSEQGAGEQYF.